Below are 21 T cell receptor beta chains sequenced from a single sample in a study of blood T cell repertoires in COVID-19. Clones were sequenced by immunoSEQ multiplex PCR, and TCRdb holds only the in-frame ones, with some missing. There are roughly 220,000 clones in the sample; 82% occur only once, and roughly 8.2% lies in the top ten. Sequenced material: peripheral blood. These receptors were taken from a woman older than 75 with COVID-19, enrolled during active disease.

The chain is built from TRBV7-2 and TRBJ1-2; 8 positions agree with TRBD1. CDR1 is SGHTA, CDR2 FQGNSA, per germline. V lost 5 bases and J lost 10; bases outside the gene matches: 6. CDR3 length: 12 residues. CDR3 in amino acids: CASSARQGSYTF. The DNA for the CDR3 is TGTGCCAGCAGCGCCCGACAGGGGTCCTACACCTTC.

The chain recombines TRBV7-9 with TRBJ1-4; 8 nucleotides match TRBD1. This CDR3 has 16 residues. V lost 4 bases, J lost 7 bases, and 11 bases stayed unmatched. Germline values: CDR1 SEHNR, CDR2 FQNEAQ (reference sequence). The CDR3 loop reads CASSSGQGPAREKLFF. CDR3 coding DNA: TGTGCCAGCAGCTCCGGACAGGGACCGGCCCGTGAAAAACTGTTTTTT.

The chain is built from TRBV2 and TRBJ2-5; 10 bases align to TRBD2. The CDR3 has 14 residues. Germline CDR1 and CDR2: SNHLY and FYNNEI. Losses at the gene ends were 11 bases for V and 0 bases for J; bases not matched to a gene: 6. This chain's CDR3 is CAGLLAGNQETQYF. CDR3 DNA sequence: TGTGCCGGACTACTAGCGGGGAACCAAGAGACCCAGTACTTC. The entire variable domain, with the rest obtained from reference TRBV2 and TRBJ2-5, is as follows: EPEVTQTPSHQVTQMGQEVILRCVPISNHLYFYWYRQILGQKVEFLVSFYNNEISEKSEIFDDQFSVERPDGSNFTLKIRSTKLEDSAMYFCAGLLAGNQETQYFGPGTRLLVL.

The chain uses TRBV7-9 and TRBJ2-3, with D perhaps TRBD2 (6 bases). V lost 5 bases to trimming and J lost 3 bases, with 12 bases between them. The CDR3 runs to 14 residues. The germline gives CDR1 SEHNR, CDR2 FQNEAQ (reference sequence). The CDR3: CASSAEGLTDTQYF. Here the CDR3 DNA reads TGTGCCAGCAGCGCGGAGGGGTTAACAGATACGCAGTATTTT.

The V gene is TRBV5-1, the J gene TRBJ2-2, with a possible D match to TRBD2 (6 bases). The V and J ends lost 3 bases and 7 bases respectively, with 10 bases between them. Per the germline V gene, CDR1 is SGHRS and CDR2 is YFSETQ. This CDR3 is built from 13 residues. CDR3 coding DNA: TGCGCCAGCAGCTCAAACGGGGGCGGGGAGCTGTTTTTT. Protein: CASSSNGGGELFF.

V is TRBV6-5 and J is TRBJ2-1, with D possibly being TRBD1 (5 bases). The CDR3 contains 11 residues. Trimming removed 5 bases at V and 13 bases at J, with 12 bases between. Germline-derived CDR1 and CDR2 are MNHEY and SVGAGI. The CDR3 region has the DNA TGTGCCAGCAGTCCCGATTGGGGCCAGTTCTTC. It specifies CASSPDWGQFF.

The DNA of the CDR3 is TGTGCCAGCTCACCACGTCAAGGGGTCGATACCTATGGCTACACCTTC. Translation gives CASSPRQGVDTYGYTF. The chain employs TRBV18 and TRBJ1-2, with D maybe TRBD1 (5 bases). The CDR3 runs to 16 residues. V shed 1 base and J shed 4 bases, with 16 bases lying between them. CDR1 and CDR2 (germline): KGHSH, LQKENI.

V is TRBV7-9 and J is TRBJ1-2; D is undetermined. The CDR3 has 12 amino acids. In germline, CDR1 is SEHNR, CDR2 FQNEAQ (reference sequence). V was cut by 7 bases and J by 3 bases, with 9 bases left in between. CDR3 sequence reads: CASTPVDYGYTF. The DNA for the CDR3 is TGTGCCAGCACGCCAGTCGACTATGGCTACACCTTC.

The CDR3 is CASSTHRKVSNQPQHF. CDR3 in DNA: TGTGCCAGTAGTACTCACAGGAAGGTCAGCAATCAGCCCCAGCATTTT. The chain employs TRBV19 and TRBJ1-5, with D possibly being TRBD1 (5 bases). V shed 4 bases and J shed 1 base, with 14 bases lying between them. The CDR3 extends over 16 amino acids. The germline CDR1 and CDR2 sequences are LNHDA and SQIVND (reference sequence). Combining the CDR3 with reference TRBV19 and TRBJ1-5 gives the whole variable domain DGGITQSPKYLFRKEGQNVTLSCEQNLNHDAMYWYRQDPGQGLRLIYYSQIVNDFQKGDIAEGYSVSREKKESFPLTVTSAQKNPTAFYLCASSTHRKVSNQPQHFGDGTRLSIL.

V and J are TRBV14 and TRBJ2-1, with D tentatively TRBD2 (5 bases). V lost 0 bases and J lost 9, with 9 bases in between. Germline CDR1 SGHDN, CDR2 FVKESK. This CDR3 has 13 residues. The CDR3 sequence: CASSQELVGEQFF. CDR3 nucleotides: TGTGCCAGCAGCCAAGAACTAGTAGGTGAGCAGTTCTTC.

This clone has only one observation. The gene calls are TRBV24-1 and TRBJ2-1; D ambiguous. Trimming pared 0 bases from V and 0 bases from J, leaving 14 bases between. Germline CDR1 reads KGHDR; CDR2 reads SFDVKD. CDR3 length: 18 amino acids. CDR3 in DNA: TGTGCCACCAGTGATTTGATCCCAGGATCTCACTCCTACAATGAGCAGTTCTTC. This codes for CATSDLIPGSHSYNEQFF.

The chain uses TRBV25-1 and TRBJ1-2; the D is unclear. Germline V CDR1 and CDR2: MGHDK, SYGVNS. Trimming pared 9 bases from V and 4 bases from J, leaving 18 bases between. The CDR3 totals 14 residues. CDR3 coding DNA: TGTGCCAGTTCCAGGACCCACGGGAGCTATGGCTACACCTTC. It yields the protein CASSRTHGSYGYTF.

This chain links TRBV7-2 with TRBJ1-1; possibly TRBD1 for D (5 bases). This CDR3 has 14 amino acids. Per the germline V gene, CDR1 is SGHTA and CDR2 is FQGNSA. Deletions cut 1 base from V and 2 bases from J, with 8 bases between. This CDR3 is CASSLEGRNTEAFF. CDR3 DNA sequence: TGTGCCAGCAGCTTAGAGGGGCGCAACACTGAAGCTTTCTTT.

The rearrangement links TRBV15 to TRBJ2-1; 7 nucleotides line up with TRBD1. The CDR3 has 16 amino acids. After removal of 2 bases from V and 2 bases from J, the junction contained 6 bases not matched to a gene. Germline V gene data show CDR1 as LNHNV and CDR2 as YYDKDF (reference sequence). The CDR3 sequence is CATSRPTGIPYNEQFF. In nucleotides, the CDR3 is TGTGCCACCAGCAGACCGACAGGGATTCCCTACAATGAGCAGTTCTTC.

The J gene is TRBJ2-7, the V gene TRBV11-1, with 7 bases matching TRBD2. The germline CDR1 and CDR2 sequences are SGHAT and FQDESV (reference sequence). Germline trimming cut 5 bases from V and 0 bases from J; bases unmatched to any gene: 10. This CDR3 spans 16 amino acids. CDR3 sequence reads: CASSRLAGARSYEQYF. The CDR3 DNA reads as TGTGCCAGCAGCCGATTAGCGGGCGCCCGCTCCTACGAGCAGTACTTC.

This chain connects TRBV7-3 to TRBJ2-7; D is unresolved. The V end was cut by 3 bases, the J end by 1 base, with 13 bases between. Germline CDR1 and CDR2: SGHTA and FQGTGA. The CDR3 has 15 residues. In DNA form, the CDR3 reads TGTGCCAGCAGCTTGGGCCAGTCCCATTCCTACGAGCAGTACTTC. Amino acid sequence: CASSLGQSHSYEQYF.

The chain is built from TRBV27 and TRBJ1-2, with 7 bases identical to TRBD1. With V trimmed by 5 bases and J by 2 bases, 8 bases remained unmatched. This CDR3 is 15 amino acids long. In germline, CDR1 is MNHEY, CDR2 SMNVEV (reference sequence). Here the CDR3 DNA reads TGTGCCAGCAGTCAGCGACAGGGACTCAACTATGGCTACACCTTC. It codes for CASSQRQGLNYGYTF.

The CDR3, as DNA: TGTGCCAGCAGCTACCGGGACAGGGTTTATGGCTACACCTTC. This sequence encodes CASSYRDRVYGYTF. The J gene is TRBJ1-2, the V gene TRBV5-5, with 9 nucleotides matching TRBD1. J was trimmed by 5 bases and V by 3 bases; bases with no gene match: 5. CDR3 length: 14 amino acids. The germline CDR1 and CDR2 sequences are SGHKS and YYEKEE (reference sequence).

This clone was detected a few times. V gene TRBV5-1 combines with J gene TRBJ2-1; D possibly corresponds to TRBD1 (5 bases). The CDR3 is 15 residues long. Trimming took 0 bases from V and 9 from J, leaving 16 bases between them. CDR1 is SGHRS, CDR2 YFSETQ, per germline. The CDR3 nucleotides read TGCGCCAGCAGCTTGGCCCCTAATCAGGGAAGTGAGCAGTTCTTC. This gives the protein CASSLAPNQGSEQFF.

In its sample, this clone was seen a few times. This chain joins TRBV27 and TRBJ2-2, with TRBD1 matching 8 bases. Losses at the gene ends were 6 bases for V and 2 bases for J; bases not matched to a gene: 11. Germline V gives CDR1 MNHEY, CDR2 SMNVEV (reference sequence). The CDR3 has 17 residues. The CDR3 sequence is CASRPRDRLGNTGELFF. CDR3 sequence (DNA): TGTGCCAGCAGGCCCCGGGACAGGTTAGGAAACACCGGGGAGCTGTTTTTT.

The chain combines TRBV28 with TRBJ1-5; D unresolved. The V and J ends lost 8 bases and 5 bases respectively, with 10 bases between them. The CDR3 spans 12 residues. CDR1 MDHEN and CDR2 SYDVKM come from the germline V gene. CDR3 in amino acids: CASFDTHQPQHF. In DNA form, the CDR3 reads TGTGCCAGCTTCGACACTCATCAGCCCCAGCATTTT.